The sequence of this TCR beta chain was determined in a study of blood T cell repertoires in COVID-19. As for the study in general: Both acute and convalescent COVID-19 samples were obtained from the United States, Italy and Spain.

Symptom resolution, clearance, or two negative PCRs marked the recovered donors of Cohort 3. TCRdb keeps only in-frame clones here, not all; method: immunoSEQ multiplex PCR. The table records approximately 490,000 clones, approximately 90% of them present only once. Trimming at V came to 4 bases and at J to 6 bases, leaving 1 base not matched to a gene. This CDR3 has 13 amino acids. From germline, CDR1 is WSHSY and CDR2 SAAADI. V gene TRBV10-2 combines with J gene TRBJ2-2, with 8 bases fitting TRBD1. This TCR came from a woman in her sixties who had recovered from COVID-19. The sequenced material came from PBMCs or T cells enriched from blood (not recorded which). CDR3 nucleotides: TGCGCCAGCAGTGTCAGGGGGCCCGGGGAGCTGTTTTTT. Translating it yields CASSVRGPGELFF.